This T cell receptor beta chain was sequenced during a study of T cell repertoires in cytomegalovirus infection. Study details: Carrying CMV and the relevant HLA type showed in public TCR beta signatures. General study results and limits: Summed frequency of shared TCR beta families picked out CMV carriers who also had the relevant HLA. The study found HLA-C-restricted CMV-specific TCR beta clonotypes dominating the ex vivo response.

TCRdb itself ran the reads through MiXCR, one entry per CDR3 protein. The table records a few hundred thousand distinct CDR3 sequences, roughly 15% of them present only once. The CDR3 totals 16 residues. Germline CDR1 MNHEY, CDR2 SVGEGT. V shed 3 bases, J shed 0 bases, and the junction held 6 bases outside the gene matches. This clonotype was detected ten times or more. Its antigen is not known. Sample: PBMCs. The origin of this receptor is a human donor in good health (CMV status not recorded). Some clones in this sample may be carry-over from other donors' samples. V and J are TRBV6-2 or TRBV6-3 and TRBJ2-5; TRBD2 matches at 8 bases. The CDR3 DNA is TGTGCCAGCAGTTATATCGCTAGCGGGCACCAAGAGACCCAGTACTTC. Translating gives CASSYIASGHQETQYF.